Following are 22 T cell receptor beta chains from one sample sequenced in a study of blood T cell repertoires in COVID-19. The protocol was immunoSEQ multiplex PCR, while the TCRdb copy is restricted to in-frame clones and leaves out a portion. The sample has 180,000 or so clones; about 86% are singletons. The sequenced sample consisted of peripheral blood. Receptors originate from a man younger than 30 with acute or convalescent COVID-19.

This chain's CDR3 is CASSITGVGETQYF. CDR3 nucleotide sequence: TGTGCCAGTAGTATTACAGGAGTAGGAGAGACCCAGTACTTC. The J gene is TRBJ2-5, the V gene TRBV19, with D maybe TRBD1 (5 bases). The CDR3 has 14 amino acids. CDR1 is LNHDA, CDR2 SQIVND, per germline (reference sequence). The germline V and J ends were trimmed by 3 bases and 4 bases, with 12 bases remaining between them.

This chain joins TRBV18 and TRBJ2-6, with 11 bases fitting TRBD1. The CDR3 extends over 20 amino acids. V shed 0 bases and J 1 base; nucleotides not matched to a gene: 8. Germline CDR1 and CDR2: KGHSH and LQKENI. CDR3 coding DNA: TGTGCCAGCTCACCACCGACTTTTGGGACAGGGGGGTCTGGGGCCAACGTCCTGACTTTC. Amino acids: CASSPPTFGTGGSGANVLTF.

The gene calls are TRBV6-5 and TRBJ2-5; the D is unclear. Germline CDR1 reads MNHEY; CDR2 reads SVGAGI. Trimming left V 0 bases short and J 2 bases short, with 4 bases between. This CDR3 is 13 amino acids long. For the CDR3, the DNA is TGTGCCAGCAGTTACTCGAGACAAGAGACCCAGTACTTC. Its translation is CASSYSRQETQYF.

The gene calls are TRBV2 and TRBJ2-1; the D is unclear. Trimming cost V 2 bases and J 2 bases, with 10 bases left between them. Per the germline V gene, CDR1 is SNHLY and CDR2 is FYNNEI. The CDR3 is 15 amino acids. CDR3 DNA sequence: TGTGCCAGCAGTGAATTCGCGGTTACCTACAATGAGCAGTTCTTC. It codes for CASSEFAVTYNEQFF.

V gene TRBV5-1 combines with J gene TRBJ1-6; 8 bases agree with TRBD1. This CDR3 comprises 15 residues. From germline, CDR1 is SGHRS and CDR2 YFSETQ. With 4 bases clipped from V and 10 bases from J, the junction kept 10 bases outside the gene matches. The CDR3 spells CASSPGQGVASPLHF. CDR3 coding DNA: TGCGCCAGCAGCCCAGGACAGGGTGTCGCCTCACCCCTCCACTTT.

The chain links TRBV9 to TRBJ2-3, with TRBD2 matching over 13 bases. In germline, CDR1 is SGDLS, CDR2 YYNGEE. V dropped 0 bases and J dropped 5; count of bases not matched to a gene: 6. The CDR3 is made up of 17 amino acids. This CDR3 is CASSVETSGGAVDTQYF. In DNA form, the CDR3 reads TGTGCCAGCAGCGTAGAAACTAGCGGGGGGGCTGTAGATACGCAGTATTTT.

The chain uses TRBV2 and TRBJ1-4, with D possibly TRBD1 on 5 matching bases. This CDR3 is built from 12 residues. Germline-derived CDR1 and CDR2 are SNHLY and FYNNEI. V lost 6 bases and J 8 bases, leaving 10 bases between the germline ends. CDR3 sequence reads: CASRPDREKLFF. CDR3 in DNA: TGTGCCAGCAGGCCAGACAGAGAAAAACTGTTTTTT. Complete variable domain (other parts from reference TRBV2 and TRBJ1-4): EPEVTQTPSHQVTQMGQEVILRCVPISNHLYFYWYRQILGQKVEFLVSFYNNEISEKSEIFDDQFSVERPDGSNFTLKIRSTKLEDSAMYFCASRPDREKLFFGSGTQLSVL.

The CDR3 DNA is TGTGCCAGCAGCACACCGACGGGACTAGTTCGAAATGAGCAGTTCTTC. As protein: CASSTPTGLVRNEQFF. The chain is built from TRBV7-8 and TRBJ2-1; 8 bases are a match to TRBD2. CDR3 size: 16 residues. Germline values: CDR1 SGHVS, CDR2 FQNEAQ. V lost 5 bases to trimming and J lost 7 bases; unmatched junction nucleotides: 13.

The chain couples TRBV20-1 to TRBJ2-1, with TRBD2 as a possible D gene (5 bases). This CDR3 comprises 14 residues. V was cut by 3 bases and J by 5 bases, with 14 bases left in between. CDR1 and CDR2 (germline): DFQATT, SNEGSKA (reference sequence). CDR3 loop: CSASYRGKNNEQFF. CDR3 nucleotide sequence: TGCAGTGCTAGTTACCGGGGAAAAAACAATGAGCAGTTCTTC.

This chain links TRBV7-9 with TRBJ1-5; 9 bases line up with TRBD1. The ends lost 1 base at V and 4 bases at J; junction bases unmatched: 5. CDR3 size: 16 residues. Germline loops: CDR1 SEHNR, CDR2 FQNEAQ (reference sequence). Here the CDR3 reads CASSLGTGDPNQPQHF. The CDR3 DNA sequence: TGTGCCAGCAGCTTAGGGACAGGGGACCCGAATCAGCCCCAGCATTTT.

On this clone: The junction and the germline gene differ at one end; a read error may be behind it. The chain uses TRBV7-2 and TRBJ2-5, with D maybe TRBD2 (6 bases). Germline CDR1 reads SGHTA; CDR2 reads FQGNSA. This CDR3 contains 12 residues. The chain's CDR3 is CASSLGGVGRNF. DNA for the CDR3: TGTGCCAGCAGCTTAGGGGGGGTAGGACGGAACTTC.

The V gene is TRBV5-1, the J gene TRBJ2-3; possible D gene TRBD1, 6 bases. Looked up from germline, CDR1 is SGHRS and CDR2 is YFSETQ. The CDR3 sequence is 15 residues long. V shed 4 bases and J shed 0 bases, with 12 bases lying between them. The CDR3 is CASSQDSTSTDTQYF. The DNA for the CDR3 is TGCGCCAGCAGCCAGGACAGCACTAGCACAGATACGCAGTATTTT.

The chain links TRBV7-9 to TRBJ2-1; 7 bases align to TRBD1. The germline gives CDR1 SEHNR, CDR2 FQNEAQ (reference sequence). After removal of 5 bases from V and 3 bases from J, the junction contained 4 bases not matched to a gene. There are 14 residues in the CDR3. CDR3 coding DNA: TGTGCCAGCAGCCCAGGGGACAGCTACAATGAGCAGTTCTTC. Its translation: CASSPGDSYNEQFF.

The chain uses TRBV6-5 and TRBJ2-7; TRBD2 matches 7 bases. The CDR3 has 13 residues. From germline, CDR1 is MNHEY and CDR2 SVGAGI. With 7 bases clipped from V and 0 bases from J, the junction kept 3 bases outside the gene matches. CDR3 nucleotide sequence: TGTGCCAGCAACCGCGGGGGCTCCTACGAGCAGTACGTC. Translated: CASNRGGSYEQYV.

The rearrangement uses TRBV5-1 and TRBJ2-3, with a weak D call TRBD1 (6 bases). Germline V gene sequence: CDR1 SGHRS, CDR2 YFSETQ. The ends were cut back, 3 bases at V and 6 bases at J, with 14 bases in the middle. The length of the CDR3 is 14 residues. The DNA of the CDR3 is TGCGCCAGCAGCTCGGGGCACAGGGCGGATACGCAGTATTTT. Translating it yields CASSSGHRADTQYF.

V and J are TRBV7-6 and TRBJ1-1; possibly TRBD1 for D (6 bases). The V and J ends lost 4 bases and 0 bases respectively, with 21 bases between them. Germline values: CDR1 SGHVS, CDR2 FNYEAQ. CDR3 length equals 18 residues. Here the CDR3 DNA reads TGTGCCAGCAGCTCCCTCGGGATTGGACAGCACATGAACACTGAAGCTTTCTTT. It is translated as CASSSLGIGQHMNTEAFF.

This clone has only one observation. The J gene is TRBJ1-1, the V gene TRBV19; TRBD1 aligns across 8 bases. The CDR3 is 12 amino acids. Per the germline V gene, CDR1 is LNHDA and CDR2 is SQIVND (reference sequence). The V segment lost 5 bases and the J segment 10 bases; nucleotides outside the gene matches: 6. CDR3 nucleotide sequence: TGTGCCAGTAGTCAACAGGGGGTACTAGCTTTCTTT. It yields the protein CASSQQGVLAFF. The variable domain in full, with the rest retrieved from reference TRBV19 and TRBJ1-1, is DGGITQSPKYLFRKEGQNVTLSCEQNLNHDAMYWYRQDPGQGLRLIYYSQIVNDFQKGDIAEGYSVSREKKESFPLTVTSAQKNPTAFYLCASSQQGVLAFFGQGTRLTVV.

This clone has a single count. The V gene is TRBV2, the J gene TRBJ2-5; 15 bases map to TRBD2. V dropped 6 bases and J dropped 2; count of bases not matched to a gene: 4. The CDR3 covers 16 residues. CDR1 is SNHLY, CDR2 FYNNEI, per germline. The chain's CDR3 is CASSGLAGGMQETQYF. In DNA form, the CDR3 reads TGTGCCAGCAGCGGACTAGCGGGGGGGATGCAAGAGACCCAGTACTTC.

Notes on this clone: Other DNA sequences in the same sample also yield this CDR3. This rearrangement joins TRBV12-3 or TRBV12-4 to TRBJ1-3; D gene unclear. Trimming left V 6 bases short and J 4 bases short, with 10 bases between. The length of the CDR3 is 13 residues. CDR3 amino acids: CASRRVSGNTIYF. DNA of the CDR3: TGTGCCAGCAGGCGGGTTTCGGGAAACACCATATATTTT.

V gene TRBV27 combines with J gene TRBJ2-1; D is possibly TRBD2 (7 bases). V gave up 7 bases and J gave up 5 bases, with 18 bases separating them. The CDR3 is 15 amino acids. Germline CDR1 MNHEY, CDR2 SMNVEV (reference sequence). The CDR3 loop is CASTLMGGANNEQFF. The CDR3 bases are TGTGCCAGCACACTCATGGGGGGGGCTAACAATGAGCAGTTCTTC.

V and J are TRBV28 and TRBJ1-5; TRBD1 is a possible D gene (5 bases). The CDR3 extends over 15 amino acids. CDR1 is MDHEN, CDR2 SYDVKM, per germline. V was cut by 2 bases and J by 3 bases, with 11 bases left in between. The CDR3 region is CASSLGHHNNQPQHF. As DNA, the CDR3 is TGTGCCAGCAGTTTAGGACACCACAACAATCAGCCCCAGCATTTT.

V gene TRBV19 combines with J gene TRBJ1-2, with unresolved D. The CDR3 has 12 residues. Germline assignment: CDR1 LNHDA and CDR2 SQIVND (reference sequence). V lost 5 bases and J 5 bases, leaving 9 bases between the germline ends. CDR3 nucleotides: TGTGCCAGTAGTGCCGAGGGTTATGGCTACACCTTC. Encoded protein: CASSAEGYGYTF.